The clone carrying this TCR beta chain has only a few counts. The antigen is undetermined. The whole isolated RNA underwent reverse transcription, so sequencing captured expressed TCRB transcripts. TCRdb's table, derived via immunoSEQ multiplex PCR, lists solely in-frame clones and lacks some. The sample carries around 250,000 clones, roughly an eighth recorded once. This sample stems from a study of beta chain features in type 1 diabetes. Regarding the study as a whole: All four CD4+ subsets from Type 1 diabetes patients carried moderately but significantly shorter TCRB CDR3s.

The CDR3 totals 14 residues. CDR1 SEHNR and CDR2 FQNEAQ come from the germline V gene (reference sequence). V was shortened by 0 bases and J by 6 bases, with 9 bases between the two germline ends. The TCR comes from a young man with type 1 diabetes. Material: naive CD4+ T cells from blood. The genes are TRBV7-9 and TRBJ1-5; D is ambiguous. The CDR3 region has the DNA TGTGCCAGCAGCTTAGCGGGCGCCGGTCAGCCCCAGCATTTT. It yields the protein CASSLAGAGQPQHF.